A single sample gave rise to the 23 T cell receptor beta chains below, sequenced in a study of blood T cell repertoires in COVID-19. The protocol was immunoSEQ multiplex PCR, while the TCRdb copy is restricted to in-frame clones and leaves out a portion. The sample yields around 67,000 clones, around four fifths seen once. Sequencing was performed on peripheral blood. Source of these receptors: a man in his fifties with active COVID-19.

The rearrangement uses TRBV9 and TRBJ2-7; TRBD1 agrees at 7 bases. The ends lost 7 bases at V and 0 bases at J; junction bases unmatched: 13. There are 16 residues in the CDR3. Germline V gene lookup returns CDR1 SGDLS and CDR2 YYNGEE. CDR3: CASGLMRTGPSYEQYF. Written as DNA, the CDR3 is TGTGCCAGCGGGTTAATGAGGACAGGTCCCTCCTACGAGCAGTACTTC.

This sequence joins TRBV4-2 and TRBJ2-7; D remains unclear. The CDR3 runs 16 residues. With 0 bases removed from V and 1 base from J, the gap between germline ends came to 13 bases. Germline assignment: CDR1 LGHNA and CDR2 YNFKEQ. The CDR3 coding sequence is TGTGCCAGCAGCCAAGATCAAGCAGGCGAGTCCTACGAGCAGTACTTC. Amino acid sequence: CASSQDQAGESYEQYF.

The rearrangement links TRBV18 to TRBJ2-3; TRBD2 matches at 9 bases. Germline CDR1 and CDR2: KGHSH and LQKENI. The trim removed 1 base at V and 0 bases at J, leaving 8 bases unmatched. This CDR3 has 18 amino acids. CDR3 sequence: CASSPLSRLAGSTDTQYF. The CDR3 DNA is TGTGCCAGCTCACCACTCTCACGGCTAGCGGGGAGCACAGATACGCAGTATTTT. Full variable domain (remainder filled in from reference TRBV18 and TRBJ2-3): NAGVMQNPRHLVRRRGQEARLRCSPMKGHSHVYWYRQLPEEGLKFMVYLQKENIIDESGMPKERFSAEFPKEGPSILRIQQVVRGDSAAYFCASSPLSRLAGSTDTQYFGPGTRLTVL.

On this clone itself: Other DNA sequences within the sample encode an identical CDR3. The chain couples TRBV7-9 to TRBJ2-7, with TRBD2 matching over 7 bases. With V trimmed by 1 base and J by 7 bases, 4 bases remained unmatched. Germline loops: CDR1 SEHNR, CDR2 FQNEAQ (reference sequence). The CDR3 runs 13 residues. The CDR3 region is CASSLGQGGEQYF. In nucleotides, the CDR3 is TGTGCCAGCAGCTTAGGCCAGGGAGGGGAGCAGTACTTC.

The CDR3 is CASSFYTGELFF. In DNA form, the CDR3 reads TGTGCCAGCAGCTTCTACACCGGGGAGCTGTTTTTT. The chain links TRBV5-4 to TRBJ2-2; no clear D gene. Germline CDR1 SGHNT, CDR2 YYREEE (reference sequence). Trimming pared 2 bases from V and 3 bases from J, leaving 2 bases between. There are 12 residues in the CDR3.

The sample holds a few counts of this clone. The V and J genes are TRBV7-2 and TRBJ2-5; a weak D match, TRBD1 (7 bases). CDR1 and CDR2 from the germline V gene are SGHTA and FQGNSA. The CDR3 has 14 amino acids. Trimming removed 5 bases from V and 1 base from J, with 11 bases in between. The CDR3 DNA is TGTGCCAGCAGCCAGGGGGGCGCCCAAGAGACCCAGTACTTC. Encoded protein: CASSQGGAQETQYF.

CDR3 DNA sequence: TGTGCCAGCAGTCTCCTAGGGACAGGGAGGTATCAGCCCCAGCATTTT. Its translation: CASSLLGTGRYQPQHF. This chain uses TRBV28 with TRBJ1-5; 9 bases fit TRBD1. Germline CDR1 MDHEN, CDR2 SYDVKM. The CDR3 length is 16 residues. Germline trimming cut 5 bases from V and 5 bases from J; bases unmatched to any gene: 10.

The rearrangement joins TRBV18 to TRBJ2-7; a weak D match, TRBD1 (5 bases). Germline V CDR1 and CDR2: KGHSH, LQKENI. V lost 3 bases and J 6 bases, leaving 15 bases between the germline ends. The CDR3 extends over 14 amino acids. CDR3 residues: CASSPEISQGEQYF. The CDR3 DNA reads TGTGCCAGCTCACCTGAGATATCCCAGGGCGAGCAGTACTTC.

The chain links TRBV6-1 to TRBJ2-3, with D perhaps TRBD1 (6 bases). V gave up 4 bases and J gave up 5 bases, with 19 bases separating them. The germline gives CDR1 MNHNS, CDR2 SASEGT. This CDR3 comprises 16 residues. The CDR3 nucleotides read TGTGCCAGCAGTGGGCCGGGTCAGGGGTCGGGAGATACGCAGTATTTT. It specifies CASSGPGQGSGDTQYF.

The chain recombines TRBV5-6 with TRBJ2-1, with 7 bases matching TRBD2. CDR1 and CDR2 (germline): SGHDT, YYEEEE. V lost 2 bases, J lost 6 bases, and 14 bases stayed unmatched. This CDR3 comprises 17 residues. The DNA for the CDR3 is TGTGCCAGCAGCTTCTTGGGAGCGGGGTCTGTGGGCAATGAGCAGTTCTTC. Encoded protein: CASSFLGAGSVGNEQFF.

This rearrangement joins TRBV25-1 to TRBJ1-2; D perhaps matches TRBD1 (5 bases). There are 12 residues in the CDR3. Trimming took off 4 bases at V and 5 bases at J, with 8 bases between the two ends. Germline assignment: CDR1 MGHDK and CDR2 SYGVNS. In DNA form, the CDR3 reads TGTGCCAGCAGTGGGGGGGGTTATGGCTACACCTTC. It translates to CASSGGGYGYTF.

The gene calls are TRBV5-4 and TRBJ2-1, with 9 bases aligning to TRBD2. CDR1 and CDR2 from the germline V gene are SGHNT and YYREEE (reference sequence). The length of the CDR3 is 16 residues. V lost 2 bases to trimming and J lost 6 bases; unmatched junction nucleotides: 9. CDR3 amino acids: CASSFAAGGPGNEQFF. The CDR3 DNA reads TGTGCCAGCAGCTTTGCGGCGGGAGGGCCGGGCAATGAGCAGTTCTTC.

The V call is TRBV3-1 (or the pseudogene TRBV3-2), the J call TRBJ2-5, with 10 nucleotides matching TRBD2. Trimming took 1 base from V and 0 from J; bases not matched to a gene: 5. The CDR3 contains 17 residues. Germline V gene lookup returns CDR1 LGHDT and CDR2 YNNKEL (reference sequence). CDR3 nucleotide sequence: TGTGCCAGCAGCCAAGGAGTTACTAGCGGGGACCAAGAGACCCAGTACTTC. This codes for CASSQGVTSGDQETQYF.

V and J are TRBV7-8 and TRBJ2-3; no definite D call. The CDR3 totals 14 residues. Germline CDR1 and CDR2: SGHVS and FQNEAQ. Trimming took off 6 bases at V and 1 base at J, with 11 bases between the two ends. CDR3 amino acids: CASRPGWGTDTQYF. The CDR3 DNA sequence: TGTGCCAGCAGGCCCGGGTGGGGCACAGATACGCAGTATTTT.

The V and J genes are TRBV7-2 and TRBJ2-1; 11 bases match TRBD2. V was clipped by 0 bases and J by 5 bases; unmatched bases: 3. Germline V gene lookup returns CDR1 SGHTA and CDR2 FQGNSA. This CDR3 comprises 16 residues. This CDR3 reads CASSLAETSGNNEQFF. The DNA of the CDR3 is TGTGCCAGCAGCTTAGCTGAGACTAGCGGGAACAATGAGCAGTTCTTC.

This chain uses TRBV28 with TRBJ2-5; D unresolved. Trimming removed 4 bases from V and 0 bases from J, with 9 bases in between. Per germline, CDR1 MDHEN and CDR2 SYDVKM. The CDR3 runs 14 residues. CDR3 bases: TGTGCCAGCAGTTCAGACAAGTACCAAGAGACCCAGTACTTC. As protein: CASSSDKYQETQYF.

The chain recombines TRBV4-1 with TRBJ1-6; the D is unclear. This CDR3 region has 14 residues. Trimming took off 0 bases at V and 10 bases at J, with 10 bases between the two ends. The germline V gene encodes CDR1 MGHRA and CDR2 YSYEKL. CDR3 nucleotides: TGCGCCAGCAGCCAAGAACGGGTGGAGTCACCCCTCCACTTT. This gives the protein CASSQERVESPLHF.

The V and J genes are TRBV18 and TRBJ2-2; possibly TRBD2 for D (6 bases). V was shortened by 2 bases and J by 2 bases, with 9 bases between the two germline ends. The CDR3 is made up of 15 amino acids. CDR1 and CDR2 (germline): KGHSH, LQKENI. CDR3 residues: CASSPSRGNTGELFF. The CDR3 nucleotides read TGTGCCAGCTCACCATCGCGGGGTAACACCGGGGAGCTGTTTTTT.

The V call is TRBV4-3, the J call TRBJ2-1; D call uncertain. Germline CDR1 and CDR2: LGHNA and YSLEER. The CDR3 consists of 12 residues. V lost 0 bases, J lost 8 bases, and 5 bases lay in between. CDR3 DNA: TGCGCCAGCAGCCAAGACGCGGATGAGCAGTTCTTC. Translating gives CASSQDADEQFF.

The J gene is TRBJ2-3, the V gene TRBV7-3; D perhaps matches TRBD1 (6 bases). Per the germline V gene, CDR1 is SGHTA and CDR2 is FQGTGA. This CDR3 is 17 amino acids long. Trimming removed 1 base from V and 6 bases from J, with 20 bases in between. Here the CDR3 DNA reads TGTGCCAGCAGCTTAATTGGATTGGCGTCAGGGGCTGATACGCAGTATTTT. This sequence encodes CASSLIGLASGADTQYF. The full variable domain, with the rest looked up from reference TRBV7-3 and TRBJ2-3, is GAGVSQTPSNKVTEKGKYVELRCDPISGHTALYWYRQSLGQGPEFLIYFQGTGAADDSGLPNDRFFAVRPEGSVSTLKIQRTERGDSAVYLCASSLIGLASGADTQYFGPGTRLTVL.

The V gene is TRBV6-5, the J gene TRBJ1-1, with D possibly matching TRBD1 (6 bases). V lost 5 bases and J 1 base, leaving 14 bases between the germline ends. This CDR3 contains 15 residues. CDR1 is MNHEY and CDR2 is SVGAGI in the germline V gene. Here the CDR3 reads CASSQNPGQNTEAFF. CDR3 in DNA: TGTGCCAGCAGTCAAAATCCGGGACAGAACACTGAAGCTTTCTTT.

This chain connects TRBV6-6 to TRBJ2-6; 8 bases map to TRBD1. Germline V lookup: CDR1 MNHNY, CDR2 SVGAGI (reference sequence). CDR3 length: 15 amino acids. The ends lost 7 bases at V and 2 bases at J; junction bases unmatched: 4. The CDR3 is CASTLTGAGANVLTF. CDR3 bases: TGTGCCAGCACCCTGACAGGGGCTGGGGCCAACGTCCTGACTTTC.

V gene TRBV3-1 (or the pseudogene TRBV3-2) combines with J gene TRBJ2-7, with D possibly TRBD2 on 5 matching bases. The CDR3 totals 13 residues. V lost 2 bases and J 7 bases, leaving 12 bases between the germline ends. The V gene's germline CDR1 is LGHDT and CDR2 YNNKEL (reference sequence). This CDR3 is CASSQPPSGEQYF. The CDR3 DNA sequence: TGTGCCAGCAGCCAACCCCCGTCGGGGGAGCAGTACTTC.